These T cell receptor beta chains were read from a single sample in a study of cytomegalovirus exposure and HLA in healthy donors. The table came from immunoSEQ multiplex PCR; TCRdb's copy has only in-frame clones and leaves some out. The data hold about 190,000 clones, with 79% observed a single time. Sequenced input: PBMCs. The receptors stem from a woman under 30 in good health and CMV-seronegative. Each CDR3 is given with its conserved first and last residue. Each record gives: J gene, clone size, D gene, V gene, CDR3 DNA, CDR3 protein. The D gene is left open where the match is weak. The listing skips clone size in some rows; elsewhere it reads once, few, many or a size class.

J gene: TRBJ2-2; clone size: .; D gene: TRBD2; V gene: TRBV2; CDR3 DNA: TGTGCCAGCAAAGCGGGAGGGGGCACCGGGGAGCTGTTTTTT; CDR3 protein: CASKAGGGTGELFF
J gene: TRBJ1-3; clone size: few; D gene: .; V gene: TRBV6-1; CDR3 DNA: TGTGCCAGCAGTGATCCCCGACATTTCTCTGGAAACACCATATATTTT; CDR3 protein: CASSDPRHFSGNTIYF
J gene: TRBJ2-1; clone size: .; D gene: TRBD2; V gene: TRBV28; CDR3 DNA: TGTGCCAGCGGCTCACCGACTAGCGGGAGGAACAATGAGCAGTTCTTC; CDR3 protein: CASGSPTSGRNNEQFF
J gene: TRBJ1-1; clone size: .; D gene: TRBD1; V gene: TRBV29-1; CDR3 DNA: TGCAGCGTGGAGGGGGCAAACACTGAAGCTTTCTTT; CDR3 protein: CSVEGANTEAFF
J gene: TRBJ1-2; clone size: few; D gene: .; V gene: TRBV29-1; CDR3 DNA: TGCAGCGTTGAGGGGGCAGGGAGCGGCTACACCTTC; CDR3 protein: CSVEGAGSGYTF
J gene: TRBJ1-6; clone size: .; D gene: TRBD1; V gene: TRBV6-5; CDR3 DNA: TGTGCCAGCAAACGAGGGGGCAATTCACCCCTCCACTTT; CDR3 protein: CASKRGGNSPLHF
J gene: TRBJ2-2; clone size: .; D gene: TRBD1; V gene: TRBV6-1; CDR3 DNA: TGTGCCACCCAAGGACAGGGGAACACCGGGGAGCTGTTTTTT; CDR3 protein: CATQGQGNTGELFF
J gene: TRBJ2-7; clone size: .; D gene: .; V gene: TRBV4-1; CDR3 DNA: TGCGCCAGCAGCCAAGGCCTAGCGTCCGAGCAGTACTTC; CDR3 protein: CASSQGLASEQYF
J gene: TRBJ1-1; clone size: .; D gene: TRBD1; V gene: TRBV28; CDR3 DNA: TGTGCCAGCAGATTTACAGGGGGAGAGGCTGAAGCTTTCTTT; CDR3 protein: CASRFTGGEAEAFF
J gene: TRBJ2-7; clone size: .; D gene: TRBD1; V gene: TRBV7-9; CDR3 DNA: TGTGCCAGCAGCTTGGGCACCGGGACAGCCTACTTC; CDR3 protein: CASSLGTGTAYF
J gene: TRBJ1-6; clone size: once; D gene: .; V gene: TRBV7-3; CDR3 DNA: TGTGCCAGCAGCACGGGAGTGGGCAGAAATTCACCCCTCCACTTT; CDR3 protein: CASSTGVGRNSPLHF
J gene: TRBJ2-1; clone size: .; D gene: .; V gene: TRBV9; CDR3 DNA: TGTGCCAGCAGCGTAGCTGGCGGGGCCCCGTTCTACAATGAGCAGTTCTTC; CDR3 protein: CASSVAGGAPFYNEQFF
J gene: TRBJ2-3; clone size: once; D gene: .; V gene: TRBV27; CDR3 DNA: TGTGCCAGCTTTACGCAGGCGTTGGGAGCTGGAGATACGCAGTATTTT; CDR3 protein: CASFTQALGAGDTQYF
J gene: TRBJ1-1; clone size: few; D gene: .; V gene: TRBV4-3; CDR3 DNA: TGCGCCAGCAGCCAAGAAGGGGGCACTGAAGCTTTCTTT; CDR3 protein: CASSQEGGTEAFF
J gene: TRBJ2-1; clone size: .; D gene: TRBD2; V gene: TRBV10-1; CDR3 DNA: TGCGCCAGCGCGGGAGACTCCCCCTACAATGAGCAGTTCTTC; CDR3 protein: CASAGDSPYNEQFF
J gene: TRBJ1-2; clone size: .; D gene: .; V gene: TRBV6-1; CDR3 DNA: TGTGCCAGCAGTGAGACAGGTTCTTATGGCTACACCTTC; CDR3 protein: CASSETGSYGYTF
J gene: TRBJ1-1; clone size: .; D gene: .; V gene: TRBV30; CDR3 DNA: TGTGCCTGGAGTATGCGGAGGAACACTGAAGCTTTCTTT; CDR3 protein: CAWSMRRNTEAFF
J gene: TRBJ1-5; clone size: .; D gene: .; V gene: TRBV19; CDR3 DNA: TGTGCCAGTACCTCACTGAGGGGGCAGCCCCAGCATTTT; CDR3 protein: CASTSLRGQPQHF
J gene: TRBJ1-1; clone size: .; D gene: .; V gene: TRBV5-1; CDR3 DNA: TGCGCCAGCAGCCTGAGCGGGGGGAACACTGAAGCTTTCTTT; CDR3 protein: CASSLSGGNTEAFF
J gene: TRBJ1-1; clone size: .; D gene: .; V gene: TRBV6-5; CDR3 DNA: TGTGCCAACAGTTATGGAGGGGATGGAGGGACTGAAGCTTTCTTT; CDR3 protein: CANSYGGDGGTEAFF
J gene: TRBJ2-1; clone size: .; D gene: TRBD2; V gene: TRBV11-2; CDR3 DNA: TGTGCCAGCAGCTTAGTAGCGGGAGCTAGGAATGAGCAGTTCTTC; CDR3 protein: CASSLVAGARNEQFF
J gene: TRBJ1-2; clone size: .; D gene: .; V gene: TRBV7-2; CDR3 DNA: TGTGCCAGCAGCCCAAGTGAGGCACTCTATGGCTACACCTTC; CDR3 protein: CASSPSEALYGYTF
J gene: TRBJ2-7; clone size: .; D gene: TRBD2; V gene: TRBV25-1; CDR3 DNA: TGTGCCAGCAGTGGATTCGGGGGGGGCTCTTCGGAGCAGTACTTC; CDR3 protein: CASSGFGGGSSEQYF
J gene: TRBJ2-7; clone size: .; D gene: .; V gene: TRBV18; CDR3 DNA: TGTGCCAGCTCACCGTCAGGGGTAGACGAGCAGTACTTC; CDR3 protein: CASSPSGVDEQYF
J gene: TRBJ1-2; clone size: .; D gene: TRBD1; V gene: TRBV19; CDR3 DNA: TGTGCCAGTGATCGACAGGGAACCTATGGCTACACCTTC; CDR3 protein: CASDRQGTYGYTF
J gene: TRBJ2-7; clone size: .; D gene: .; V gene: TRBV11-3; CDR3 DNA: TGTGCCAGCTCTCCGGGAGCTGAGTACGAGCAGTACTTC; CDR3 protein: CASSPGAEYEQYF
J gene: TRBJ1-5; clone size: .; D gene: TRBD1; V gene: TRBV5-1; CDR3 DNA: TGCGCCAGCAGACCTGGACAGGGAGGGCAGCCCCAGCATTTT; CDR3 protein: CASRPGQGGQPQHF
J gene: TRBJ2-7; clone size: .; D gene: TRBD1; V gene: TRBV10-1; CDR3 DNA: TGCGCCAGCAGTGGACAGGGGTATCCCTACGAGCAGTACTTC; CDR3 protein: CASSGQGYPYEQYF
J gene: TRBJ2-7; clone size: .; D gene: TRBD2; V gene: TRBV6-5; CDR3 DNA: TGTGCCAGCAGTTACGGGACTAGCGGGTACGAGCAGTACTTC; CDR3 protein: CASSYGTSGYEQYF
J gene: TRBJ2-2; clone size: .; D gene: TRBD2; V gene: TRBV10-1; CDR3 DNA: TGCGCCAGCAAGGGACTAGCGGGGATGGCCGGGGAGCTGTTTTTT; CDR3 protein: CASKGLAGMAGELFF
J gene: TRBJ1-4; clone size: .; D gene: .; V gene: TRBV2; CDR3 DNA: TGTGCCAGCACTCCTCCCGGTCCAACTAATGAAAAACTGTTTTTT; CDR3 protein: CASTPPGPTNEKLFF
J gene: TRBJ1-4; clone size: .; D gene: .; V gene: TRBV7-9; CDR3 DNA: TGTGCCAGCAGCCAAGGAGGTCATAATGAAAAACTGTTTTTT; CDR3 protein: CASSQGGHNEKLFF
J gene: TRBJ2-7; clone size: .; D gene: .; V gene: TRBV7-9; CDR3 DNA: TGTGCCAGCAGCTCGGGGACACCCTCCTACGAGCAGTACTTC; CDR3 protein: CASSSGTPSYEQYF
J gene: TRBJ2-7; clone size: .; D gene: .; V gene: TRBV4-2; CDR3 DNA: TGTGCCAGCAGCCAAGTCCGGGGAGACTACGAGCAGTACTTC; CDR3 protein: CASSQVRGDYEQYF
J gene: TRBJ2-7; clone size: .; D gene: TRBD2; V gene: TRBV10-1; CDR3 DNA: TGCGCCAGCAGGGTGAATAGCGGGAGAGCCTACGAGCAGTACTTC; CDR3 protein: CASRVNSGRAYEQYF
J gene: TRBJ2-1; clone size: .; D gene: TRBD2; V gene: TRBV10-3; CDR3 DNA: TGTGCCATCAGTGAGTCGTCACTAGCGGGAGCTTCCTACAATGAGCAGTTCTTC; CDR3 protein: CAISESSLAGASYNEQFF
J gene: TRBJ1-5; clone size: .; D gene: .; V gene: TRBV4-1; CDR3 DNA: TGCGCCAGCAGCCAATCCGGACAGTCCCTGGTGCCCCAGCATTTT; CDR3 protein: CASSQSGQSLVPQHF
J gene: TRBJ1-4; clone size: .; D gene: TRBD1; V gene: TRBV28; CDR3 DNA: TGTGCCAGCAGTTTTAAAGCCGGGACAGGCCATGAAAAACTGTTTTTT; CDR3 protein: CASSFKAGTGHEKLFF
J gene: TRBJ2-7; clone size: .; D gene: TRBD1; V gene: TRBV27; CDR3 DNA: TGTGCCAGCAGTTCGCCGGGACAGGGGGCATCCGAGCAGTACTTC; CDR3 protein: CASSSPGQGASEQYF